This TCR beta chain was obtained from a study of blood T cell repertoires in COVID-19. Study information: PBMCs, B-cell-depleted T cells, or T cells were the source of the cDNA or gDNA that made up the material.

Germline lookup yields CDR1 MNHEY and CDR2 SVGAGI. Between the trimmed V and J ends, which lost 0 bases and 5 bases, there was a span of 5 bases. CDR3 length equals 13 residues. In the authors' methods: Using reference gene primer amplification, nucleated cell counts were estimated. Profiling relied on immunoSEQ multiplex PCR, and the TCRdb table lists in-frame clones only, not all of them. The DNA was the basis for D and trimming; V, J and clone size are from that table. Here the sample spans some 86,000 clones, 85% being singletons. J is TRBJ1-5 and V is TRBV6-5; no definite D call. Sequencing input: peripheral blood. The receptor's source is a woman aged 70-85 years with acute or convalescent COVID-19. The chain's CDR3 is CASSYSYYQPQHF. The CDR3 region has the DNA TGTGCCAGCAGTTACTCGTATTATCAGCCCCAGCATTTT.